Below, 10 T cell receptor beta chains from the same sample are listed, as sequenced in a study of CD4 T cells in relation to SARS-CoV-2 and coronaviruses. Assay: immunoSEQ multiplex PCR; the TCRdb copy retains only in-frame clones and omits some. The sample gives some 21,000 clones, around 78% of which show up once; around 17% is in the top ten. Antigens of these TCRs are unknown. Before the COVID-19 pandemic, during about 2011-2019, CD4+ T cells were taken from unexposed donors. Isolation of CD4+ T cells took place after around eleven days in culture. Sequences were obtained from CD4+ T cells from PBMCs, cultured in vitro. The origin of the receptors is a human donor in good health.

This clone has a handful of counts. J is TRBJ1-1 and V is TRBV30; D is perhaps TRBD1 (6 bases). CDR3 size: 13 residues. V dropped 5 bases and J dropped 10 bases, with 20 bases sitting between them. Germline lookup yields CDR1 GTSNPN and CDR2 SVGIG (reference sequence). The CDR3: CAWDIGGRPRAFF. DNA of the CDR3: TGTGCCTGGGACATAGGGGGGCGGCCCCGAGCTTTCTTT.

The genes are TRBV7-3 and TRBJ2-1; D unclear. Germline V gives CDR1 SGHTA, CDR2 FQGTGA. V was pared by 5 bases and J by 0 bases, with 11 bases between. The CDR3 covers 15 residues. The CDR3 DNA is TGTGCCAGCAGCGCGACCTCGGACTCCTACAATGAGCAGTTCTTC. Translated, it gives CASSATSDSYNEQFF.

V usage is TRBV19 and J usage is TRBJ2-7, with D perhaps TRBD1 (6 bases). Germline-derived CDR1 and CDR2 are LNHDA and SQIVND (reference sequence). This CDR3 region has 13 residues. Trimming shortened V by 6 bases and J by 3 bases, and 12 bases separated the two germline ends. CDR3 in DNA: TGTGCCAGTAGATCGTTGGACAGCTACGAGCAGTACTTC. Translation gives CASRSLDSYEQYF.

The table lists this clone with a count of one. The chain recombines TRBV10-2 with TRBJ1-3; TRBD1 might be the D (5 bases). Germline V gene data show CDR1 as WSHSY and CDR2 as SAAADI. V lost 0 bases and J 7 bases, leaving 10 bases between the germline ends. The CDR3 is 14 residues long. The CDR3 DNA reads as TGCGCCAGCAGTGAGTCCGGGCGGGGGAACACCATATATTTT. This translates into CASSESGRGNTIYF.

This sequence joins TRBV5-1 and TRBJ2-2; possible D gene TRBD2, 5 bases. Looked up from germline, CDR1 is SGHRS and CDR2 is YFSETQ. V was shortened by 4 bases and J by 2 bases, with 15 bases between the two germline ends. The length of the CDR3 is 16 residues. In nucleotides, the CDR3 is TGCGCCAGCAGCCCCCACCGGGGAGTTAACACCGGGGAGCTGTTTTTT. Encoded protein: CASSPHRGVNTGELFF.

The rearrangement links TRBV11-2 to TRBJ2-1; D not resolved. This CDR3 region has 14 residues. Germline V lookup: CDR1 SGHAT, CDR2 FQNNGV. Trimming stripped 6 bases from V and 2 bases from J, with 11 bases between. The CDR3 reads CASSFLDAYNEQFF. CDR3 nucleotides: TGTGCCAGCAGTTTTCTGGACGCCTACAATGAGCAGTTCTTC.

The chain employs TRBV9 and TRBJ1-2; no clear D. CDR1 is SGDLS, CDR2 YYNGEE, per germline. This CDR3 contains 12 residues. Trimming removed 0 bases from V and 5 bases from J, with 5 bases in between. Here the CDR3 reads CASSVVQYGYTF. In DNA form, the CDR3 reads TGTGCCAGCAGCGTAGTCCAATATGGCTACACCTTC.

Here the CDR3 DNA reads TGTGCCAGCGGGCTTTTTGCTGAGGAGACCCAGTACTTC. Translation: CASGLFAEETQYF. The chain combines TRBV6-1 with TRBJ2-5; no firm D call. The V end lost 8 bases, the J end lost 5 bases, and 15 bases lay between the germline ends. The CDR3 runs to 13 residues. Germline CDR1 is MNHNS and CDR2 is SASEGT.

The rearrangement uses TRBV2 and TRBJ1-1; 8 nucleotides match TRBD1. Germline CDR1 SNHLY, CDR2 FYNNEI. Trimming took 6 bases from V and 4 from J; bases not matched to a gene: 10. This CDR3 comprises 15 residues. CDR3 sequence reads: CASRARTGGLTEAFF. CDR3 nucleotides: TGTGCCAGCAGAGCAAGAACAGGGGGTCTCACTGAAGCTTTCTTT.

The chain is built from TRBV19 and TRBJ2-3; D possibly corresponds to TRBD1 (6 bases). With 6 bases removed from V and 2 bases from J, the gap between germline ends came to 18 bases. The length of the CDR3 is 16 residues. Germline lookup yields CDR1 LNHDA and CDR2 SQIVND (reference sequence). CDR3 coding DNA: TGTGCCAGTAGGGAAGGCGGCAGGGGCTACACAGATACGCAGTATTTT. Its translation: CASREGGRGYTDTQYF. Drawing the rest from reference TRBV19 and TRBJ2-3, the complete variable domain is DGGITQSPKYLFRKEGQNVTLSCEQNLNHDAMYWYRQDPGQGLRLIYYSQIVNDFQKGDIAEGYSVSREKKESFPLTVTSAQKNPTAFYLCASREGGRGYTDTQYFGPGTRLTVL.